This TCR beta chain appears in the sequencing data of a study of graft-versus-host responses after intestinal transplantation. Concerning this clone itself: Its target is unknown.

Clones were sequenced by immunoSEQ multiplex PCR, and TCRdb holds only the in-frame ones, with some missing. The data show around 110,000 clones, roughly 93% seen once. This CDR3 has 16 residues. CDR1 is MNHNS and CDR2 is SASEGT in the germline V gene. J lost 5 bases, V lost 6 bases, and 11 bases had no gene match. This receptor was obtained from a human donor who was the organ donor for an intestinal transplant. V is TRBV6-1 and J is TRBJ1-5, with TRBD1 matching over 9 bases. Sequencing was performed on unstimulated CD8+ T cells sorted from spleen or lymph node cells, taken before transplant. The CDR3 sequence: CASREYGTGLHQPQHF. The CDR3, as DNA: TGTGCCAGCAGGGAATACGGGACAGGGCTCCATCAGCCCCAGCATTTT.